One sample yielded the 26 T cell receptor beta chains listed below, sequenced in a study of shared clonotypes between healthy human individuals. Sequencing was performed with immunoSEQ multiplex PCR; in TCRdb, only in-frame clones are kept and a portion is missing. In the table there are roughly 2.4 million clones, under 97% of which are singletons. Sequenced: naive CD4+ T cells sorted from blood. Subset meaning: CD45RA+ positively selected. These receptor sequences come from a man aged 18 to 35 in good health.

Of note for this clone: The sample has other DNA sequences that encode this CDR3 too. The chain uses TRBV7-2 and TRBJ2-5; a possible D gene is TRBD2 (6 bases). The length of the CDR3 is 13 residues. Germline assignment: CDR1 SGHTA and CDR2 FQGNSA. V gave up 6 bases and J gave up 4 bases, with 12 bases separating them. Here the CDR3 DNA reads TGTGCCAGCAGTTCGACTAGAGGAGAGACCCAGTACTTC. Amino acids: CASSSTRGETQYF.

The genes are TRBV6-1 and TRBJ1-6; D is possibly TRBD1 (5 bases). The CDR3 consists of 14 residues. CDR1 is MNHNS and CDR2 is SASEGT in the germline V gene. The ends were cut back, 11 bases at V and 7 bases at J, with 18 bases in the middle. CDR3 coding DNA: TGTGCCGGCCTGGACACAGGCCGAAATTCACCCCTCCACTTT. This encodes CAGLDTGRNSPLHF.

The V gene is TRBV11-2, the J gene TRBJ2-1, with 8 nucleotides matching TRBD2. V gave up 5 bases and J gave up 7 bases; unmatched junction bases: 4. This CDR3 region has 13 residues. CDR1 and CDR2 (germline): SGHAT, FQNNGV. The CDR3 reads CASSLPGGNEQFF. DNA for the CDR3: TGTGCCAGCAGCCTTCCGGGGGGGAATGAGCAGTTCTTC.

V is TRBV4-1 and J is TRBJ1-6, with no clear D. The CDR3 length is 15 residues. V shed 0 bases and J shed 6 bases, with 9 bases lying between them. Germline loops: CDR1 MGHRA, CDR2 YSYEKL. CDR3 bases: TGCGCCAGCAGCCAAGAAACACTCCCTAATTCACCCCTCCACTTT. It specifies CASSQETLPNSPLHF.

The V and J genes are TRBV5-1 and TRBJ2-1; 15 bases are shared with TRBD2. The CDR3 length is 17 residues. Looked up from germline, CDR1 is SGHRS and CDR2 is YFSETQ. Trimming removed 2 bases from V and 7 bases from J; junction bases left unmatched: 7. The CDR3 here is CASSLTRTSGGANEQFF. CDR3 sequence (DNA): TGCGCCAGCAGCTTAACACGGACTAGCGGGGGGGCTAATGAGCAGTTCTTC.

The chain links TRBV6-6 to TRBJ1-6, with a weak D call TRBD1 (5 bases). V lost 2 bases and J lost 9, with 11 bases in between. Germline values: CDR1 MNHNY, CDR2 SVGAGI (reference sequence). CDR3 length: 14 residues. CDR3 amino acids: CASSYQGEISPLHF. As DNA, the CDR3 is TGTGCCAGCAGTTACCAGGGAGAAATTTCACCCCTCCACTTT.

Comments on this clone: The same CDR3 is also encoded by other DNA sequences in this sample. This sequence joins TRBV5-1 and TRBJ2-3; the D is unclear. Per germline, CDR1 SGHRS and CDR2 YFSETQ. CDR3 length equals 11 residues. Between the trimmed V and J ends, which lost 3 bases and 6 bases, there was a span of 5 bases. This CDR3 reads CASSSRDTQYF. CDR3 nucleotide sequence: TGCGCCAGCAGCTCGCGGGATACGCAGTATTTT.

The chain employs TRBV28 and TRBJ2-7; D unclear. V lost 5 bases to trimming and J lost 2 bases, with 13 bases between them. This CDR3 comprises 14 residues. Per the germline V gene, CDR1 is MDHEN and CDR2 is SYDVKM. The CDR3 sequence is CASSPTAWTYEQYF. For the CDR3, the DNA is TGTGCCAGCAGTCCCACGGCGTGGACCTACGAGCAGTACTTC.

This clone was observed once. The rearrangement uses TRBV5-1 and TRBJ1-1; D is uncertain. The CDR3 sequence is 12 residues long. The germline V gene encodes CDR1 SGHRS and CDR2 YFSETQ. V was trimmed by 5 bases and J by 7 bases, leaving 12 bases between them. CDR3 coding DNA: TGCGCCAGCAGTCCTGTGATGGGTGAAGCTTTCTTT. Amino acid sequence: CASSPVMGEAFF.

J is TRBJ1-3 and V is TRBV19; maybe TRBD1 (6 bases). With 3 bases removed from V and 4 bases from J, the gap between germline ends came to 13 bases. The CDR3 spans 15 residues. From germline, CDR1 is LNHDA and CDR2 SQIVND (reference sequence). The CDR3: CASSIHRDVGNTIYF. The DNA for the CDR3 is TGTGCCAGTAGTATCCACAGGGATGTCGGAAACACCATATATTTT.

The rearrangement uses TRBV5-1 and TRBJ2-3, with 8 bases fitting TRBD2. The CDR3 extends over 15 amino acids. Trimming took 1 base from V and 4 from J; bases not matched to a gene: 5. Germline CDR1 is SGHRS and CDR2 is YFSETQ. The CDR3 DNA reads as TGCGCCAGCAGCTTGCCGGGGGGGCAAGCAGATACGCAGTATTTT. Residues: CASSLPGGQADTQYF.

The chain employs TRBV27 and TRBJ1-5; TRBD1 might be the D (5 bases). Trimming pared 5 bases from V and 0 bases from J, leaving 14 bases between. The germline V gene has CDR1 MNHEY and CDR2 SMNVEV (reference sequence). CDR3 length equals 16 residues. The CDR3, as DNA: TGTGCCAGCAGTATTACCGGGACGGCTAGCAATCAGCCCCAGCATTTT. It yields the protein CASSITGTASNQPQHF.

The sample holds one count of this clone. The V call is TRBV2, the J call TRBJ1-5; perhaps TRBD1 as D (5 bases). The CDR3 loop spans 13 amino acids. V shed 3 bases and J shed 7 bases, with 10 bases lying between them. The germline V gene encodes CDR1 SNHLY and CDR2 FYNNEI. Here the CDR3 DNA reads TGTGCCAGCAGTGATGACAGAAGGCAGCCCCAGCATTTT. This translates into CASSDDRRQPQHF.

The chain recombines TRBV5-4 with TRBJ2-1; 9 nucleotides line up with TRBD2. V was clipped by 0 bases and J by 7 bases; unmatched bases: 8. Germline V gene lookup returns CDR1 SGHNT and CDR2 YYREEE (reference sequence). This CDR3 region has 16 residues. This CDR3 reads CASSLVISGSRNEQFF. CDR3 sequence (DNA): TGTGCCAGCAGCTTGGTGATTAGCGGGAGTCGAAATGAGCAGTTCTTC.

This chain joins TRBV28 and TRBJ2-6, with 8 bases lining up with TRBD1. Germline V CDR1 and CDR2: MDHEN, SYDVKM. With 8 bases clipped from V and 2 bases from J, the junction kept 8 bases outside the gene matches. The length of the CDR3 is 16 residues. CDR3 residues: CASEYSQGAGANVLTF. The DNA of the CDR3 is TGTGCCAGCGAGTATTCACAGGGGGCTGGGGCCAACGTCCTGACTTTC.

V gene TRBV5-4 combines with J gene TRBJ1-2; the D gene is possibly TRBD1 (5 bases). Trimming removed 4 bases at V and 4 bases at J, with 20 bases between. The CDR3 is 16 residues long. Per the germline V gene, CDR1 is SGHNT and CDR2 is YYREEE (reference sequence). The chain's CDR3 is CASSTGNGAGGYGYTF. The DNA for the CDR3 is TGTGCCAGCAGCACGGGGAACGGGGCGGGTGGCTATGGCTACACCTTC. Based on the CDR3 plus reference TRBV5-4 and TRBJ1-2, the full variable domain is ETGVTQSPTHLIKTRGQQVTLRCSSQSGHNTVSWYQQALGQGPQFIFQYYREEENGRGNFPPRFSGLQFPNYSSELNVNALELDDSALYLCASSTGNGAGGYGYTFGSGTRLTVV.

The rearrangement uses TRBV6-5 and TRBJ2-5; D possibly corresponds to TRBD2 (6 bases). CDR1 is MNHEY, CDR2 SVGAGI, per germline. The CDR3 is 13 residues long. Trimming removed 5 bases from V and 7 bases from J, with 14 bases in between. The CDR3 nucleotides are TGTGCCAGCAGTCCTAGACTAGATTGGACCCAGTACTTC. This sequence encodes CASSPRLDWTQYF.

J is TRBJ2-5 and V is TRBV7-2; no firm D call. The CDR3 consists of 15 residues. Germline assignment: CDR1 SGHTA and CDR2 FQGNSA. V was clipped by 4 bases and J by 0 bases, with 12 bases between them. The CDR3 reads CASSSLPANQETQYF. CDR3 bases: TGTGCCAGCAGCTCCCTCCCAGCGAACCAAGAGACCCAGTACTTC.

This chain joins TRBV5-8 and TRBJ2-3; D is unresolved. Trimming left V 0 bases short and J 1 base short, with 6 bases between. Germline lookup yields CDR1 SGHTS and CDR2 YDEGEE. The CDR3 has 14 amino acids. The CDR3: CASSLDAGTDTQYF. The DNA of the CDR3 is TGTGCCAGCAGCTTGGATGCGGGCACAGATACGCAGTATTTT.

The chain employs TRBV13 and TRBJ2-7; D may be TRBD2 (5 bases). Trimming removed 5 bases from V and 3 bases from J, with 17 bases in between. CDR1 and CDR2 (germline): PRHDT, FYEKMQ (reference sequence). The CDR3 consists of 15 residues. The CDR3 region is CASSPHAKGDYEQYF. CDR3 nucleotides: TGTGCCAGCAGCCCCCACGCCAAGGGAGACTACGAGCAGTACTTC. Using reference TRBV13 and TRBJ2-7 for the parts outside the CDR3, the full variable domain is AAGVIQSPRHLIKEKRETATLKCYPIPRHDTVYWYQQGPGQDPQFLISFYEKMQSDKGSIPDRFSAQQFSDYHSELNMSSLELGDSALYFCASSPHAKGDYEQYFGPGTRLTVT.

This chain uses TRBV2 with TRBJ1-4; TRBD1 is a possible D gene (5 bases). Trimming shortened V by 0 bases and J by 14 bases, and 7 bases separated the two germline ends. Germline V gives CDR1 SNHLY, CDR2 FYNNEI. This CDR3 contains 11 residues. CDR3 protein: CASSEARGLFF. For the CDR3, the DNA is TGTGCCAGCAGTGAAGCAAGGGGTCTGTTTTTT.

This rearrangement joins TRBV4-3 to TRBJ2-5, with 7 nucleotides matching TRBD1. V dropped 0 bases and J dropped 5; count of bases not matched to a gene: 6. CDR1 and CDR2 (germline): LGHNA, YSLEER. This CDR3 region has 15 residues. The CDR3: CASSQETGYRETQYF. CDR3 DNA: TGCGCCAGCAGCCAAGAGACAGGGTACCGGGAGACCCAGTACTTC.

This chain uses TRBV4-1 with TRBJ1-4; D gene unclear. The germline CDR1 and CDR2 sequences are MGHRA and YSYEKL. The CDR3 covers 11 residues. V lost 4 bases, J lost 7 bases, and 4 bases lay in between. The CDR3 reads CASSRFEKLFF. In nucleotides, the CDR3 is TGCGCCAGCAGCCGCTTTGAAAAACTGTTTTTT.

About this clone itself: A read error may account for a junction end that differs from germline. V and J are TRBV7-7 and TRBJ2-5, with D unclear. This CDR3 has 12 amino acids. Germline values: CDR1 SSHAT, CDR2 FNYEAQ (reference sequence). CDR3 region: CASSSILETQYF. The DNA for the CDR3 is TGTGCTAGCAGCTCTATCTTGGAGACCCAGTACTTC. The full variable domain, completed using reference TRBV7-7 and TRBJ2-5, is GAGVSQSPRYKVTKRGQDVTLRCDPISSHATLYWYQQALGQGPEFLTYFNYEAQPDKSGLPSDRFSAERPEGSISTLTIQRTEQRDSAMYRCASSSILETQYFGPGTRLLVL.

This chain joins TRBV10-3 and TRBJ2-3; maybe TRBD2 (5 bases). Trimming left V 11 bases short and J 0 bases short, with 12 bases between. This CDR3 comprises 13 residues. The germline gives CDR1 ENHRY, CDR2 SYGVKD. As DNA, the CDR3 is TGTGCCCAGAGCGGATCTAGCACAGATACGCAGTATTTT. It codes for CAQSGSSTDTQYF.

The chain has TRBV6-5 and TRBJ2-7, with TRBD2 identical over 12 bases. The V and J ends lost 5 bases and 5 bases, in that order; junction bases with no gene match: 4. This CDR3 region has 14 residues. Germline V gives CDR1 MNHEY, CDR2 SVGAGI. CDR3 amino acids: CASSPSGRAHEQYF. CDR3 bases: TGTGCCAGCAGTCCTAGCGGGAGGGCACACGAGCAGTACTTC.